Listed here are 32 T cell receptor beta chains from one sample, sequenced in a study of T-cell reconstitution after alpha-beta-depleted transplantation in children. The authors prepared the TCRbeta library with unique molecular identifiers. TCRdb reprocessed the PCR reads with MiXCR, giving one entry per CDR3 protein. Of approximately 350,000 distinct CDR3 sequences listed, roughly 14% are singletons. This sample comprised PBMCs, obtained from the stem cell graft. The receptors were sampled from a human donor who donated a stem cell graft to a child with Fanconi anemia.

In this sample, this clonotype turned up a few times. This chain joins TRBV4-3 and TRBJ1-2; D is ambiguous. In germline, CDR1 is LGHNA, CDR2 YSLEER. CDR3 length equals 15 residues. The V and J ends lost 0 bases and 4 bases respectively, with 12 bases between them. The CDR3: CASSQEPLDGYGYTF. The CDR3 coding sequence is TGCGCCAGCAGCCAAGAACCCTTGGACGGCTATGGCTACACCTTC.

This clonotype has a handful of counts. The CDR3 reads CSARDPRGGGNQPQHF. Written as DNA, the CDR3 is TGCAGTGCTAGAGATCCCCGCGGAGGGGGCAATCAGCCCCAGCATTTT. The chain couples TRBV20-1 to TRBJ1-5, with D perhaps matching TRBD1 (5 bases). Germline V CDR1 and CDR2: DFQATT, SNEGSKA (reference sequence). The CDR3 extends over 16 amino acids. V was cut by 0 bases and J by 2 bases, with 14 bases left in between.

This clonotype appeared a few times. The chain is built from TRBV27 and TRBJ2-7, with 7 positions matching TRBD1. Germline CDR1 is MNHEY and CDR2 is SMNVEV (reference sequence). The CDR3 totals 14 residues. CDR3 sequence: CVSSRTGSYYEQYV. For the CDR3, the DNA is TGTGTTAGTTCCCGGACAGGATCCTACTACGAGCAGTACGTC.

This clonotype was found many times. The chain has TRBV7-9 and TRBJ1-1; weak D call: TRBD1 (5 bases). The CDR3 has 14 amino acids. Trimming left V 2 bases short and J 2 bases short, with 9 bases between. Germline V CDR1 and CDR2: SEHNR, FQNEAQ (reference sequence). The CDR3 loop reads CASSLPGINTEAFF. CDR3 nucleotides: TGTGCCAGCAGCTTACCAGGGATAAACACTGAAGCTTTCTTT.

In this sample, this clonotype turned up a few times. The chain joins TRBV5-1 to TRBJ1-4, with D possibly being TRBD1 (6 bases). Looked up from germline, CDR1 is SGHRS and CDR2 is YFSETQ. The CDR3 contains 15 residues. V gave up 0 bases and J gave up 8 bases, with 14 bases separating them. The CDR3 bases are TGCGCCAGCAGCTTGGGGCAGGGGACGGTGGAAAAACTGTTTTTT. The encoded protein is CASSLGQGTVEKLFF.

This clonotype was counted ten times or more. The chain uses TRBV5-4 and TRBJ2-5, with 7 bases that match TRBD1. The CDR3 consists of 16 residues. The junction had 13 bases not matched to a gene; V was cut back by 4 bases and J by 4 bases. Germline values: CDR1 SGHNT, CDR2 YYREEE (reference sequence). The CDR3 protein is CASSLSTGEGGETQYF. The CDR3 DNA reads TGTGCCAGCAGCCTGAGTACAGGGGAAGGTGGAGAGACCCAGTACTTC.

There are a few counts of this clonotype. This chain connects TRBV20-1 to TRBJ2-1; D is possibly TRBD2 (6 bases). Germline values: CDR1 DFQATT, CDR2 SNEGSKA (reference sequence). V was trimmed by 6 bases and J by 7 bases, leaving 19 bases between them. The CDR3 is made up of 14 amino acids. Here the CDR3 reads CSATSDFGGNEQFF. The CDR3 DNA is TGCAGTGCAACGAGCGACTTTGGGGGGAATGAGCAGTTCTTC.

This clonotype was seen a few times. The rearrangement uses TRBV7-8 and TRBJ2-2; D unclear. The CDR3 covers 14 residues. Germline V gives CDR1 SGHVS, CDR2 FQNEAQ. Trimming removed 5 bases from V and 1 base from J, with 8 bases in between. This CDR3 reads CASSENRNTGELFF. CDR3 DNA: TGTGCCAGCAGCGAGAACAGGAACACCGGGGAGCTGTTTTTT. The variable domain in full, with the rest retrieved from reference TRBV7-8 and TRBJ2-2, is GAGVSQSPRYKVAKRGQDVALRCDPISGHVSLFWYQQALGQGPEFLTYFQNEAQLDKSGLPSDRFFAERPEGSVSTLKIQRTQQEDSAVYLCASSENRNTGELFFGEGSRLTVL.

This chain connects TRBV10-2 to TRBJ1-2; 9 nucleotides line up with TRBD1. The ends lost 6 bases at V and 7 bases at J; junction bases unmatched: 6. The CDR3 sequence is 13 residues long. The V gene's germline CDR1 is WSHSY and CDR2 SAAADI. The CDR3 protein is CASRNTGGRGYTF. DNA for the CDR3: TGCGCCAGCAGGAACACAGGGGGCCGTGGCTACACCTTC.

V usage is TRBV7-6 and J usage is TRBJ2-1, with D perhaps TRBD2 (5 bases). The CDR3 has 12 amino acids. CDR1 and CDR2 (germline): SGHVS, FNYEAQ. Trimming cost V 4 bases and J 9 bases, with 10 bases left between them. The CDR3 protein is CASSYIGVEQFF. CDR3 in DNA: TGTGCCAGCAGCTACATCGGGGTTGAGCAGTTCTTC.

This clonotype was observed once. V gene TRBV25-1 combines with J gene TRBJ1-2; maybe TRBD1 (6 bases). The germline V and J ends were trimmed by 4 bases and 8 bases, with 17 bases remaining between them. Germline V CDR1 and CDR2: MGHDK, SYGVNS. The CDR3 has 14 residues. CDR3 DNA: TGTGCCAGCAGTGGGGGGCAGGAAGTGGGGGGCTACACCTTC. Its translation is CASSGGQEVGGYTF.

The chain carries TRBV18 and TRBJ1-5; the D is unclear. Germline V lookup: CDR1 KGHSH, CDR2 LQKENI. The CDR3 contains 15 residues. Trimming removed 6 bases from V and 0 bases from J, with 12 bases in between. CDR3 sequence reads: CASSRGETSNQPQHF. The CDR3 DNA reads as TGTGCCAGCTCCCGCGGAGAAACTAGCAATCAGCCCCAGCATTTT.

This clonotype appeared a single time. The chain uses TRBV20-1 and TRBJ2-7; a weak D match, TRBD2 (7 bases). Trimming left V 1 base short and J 6 bases short, with 16 bases between. Germline CDR1 and CDR2: DFQATT and SNEGSKA (reference sequence). CDR3 length: 14 residues. The CDR3 sequence: CSARGLNREGEQYV. CDR3 sequence (DNA): TGCAGTGCTAGAGGCCTTAACAGGGAGGGCGAGCAGTACGTC.

This clonotype has more than one count but fewer than ten. J is TRBJ1-1 and V is TRBV10-1, with D possibly being TRBD1 (6 bases). V dropped 6 bases and J dropped 6 bases, with 14 bases sitting between them. CDR1 is WNHNN and CDR2 is SYGVQD in the germline V gene (reference sequence). The CDR3 length is 13 residues. The CDR3 reads CASSGQIRAEAFF. The DNA of the CDR3 is TGCGCCAGCAGCGGACAGATTCGGGCTGAAGCTTTCTTT.

J is TRBJ2-1 and V is TRBV4-3; no clear D. The CDR3 is 14 residues long. V lost 1 base to trimming and J lost 4 bases, with 8 bases between them. Germline V gene lookup returns CDR1 LGHNA and CDR2 YSLEER. CDR3 amino acids: CASSQGSDYNEQFF. In nucleotides, the CDR3 is TGCGCCAGCAGCCAAGGGTCGGATTACAATGAGCAGTTCTTC.

The J gene is TRBJ1-1, the V gene TRBV5-1, with TRBD1 matching over 8 bases. With 4 bases clipped from V and 6 bases from J, the junction kept 5 bases outside the gene matches. This CDR3 is built from 13 residues. CDR1 and CDR2 from the germline V gene are SGHRS and YFSETQ. This CDR3 is CASSQDRDPEAFF. The CDR3 DNA follows: TGCGCCAGCAGCCAGGACAGGGACCCTGAAGCTTTCTTT.

Ten or more counts support this clonotype. The chain recombines TRBV12-3 or TRBV12-4 with TRBJ2-1; D remains unclear. The CDR3 length is 14 residues. Trimming pared 5 bases from V and 1 base from J, leaving 9 bases between. CDR3 coding DNA: TGTGCCAGCAGTCCTCCCCCATCCTACAATGAGCAGTTCTTC. Its protein product is CASSPPPSYNEQFF.

Only a few counts were recorded for this clonotype. This chain links TRBV6-5 with TRBJ2-1; tentative D call: TRBD1 (5 bases). V was trimmed by 0 bases and J by 0 bases, leaving 6 bases between them. Germline V lookup: CDR1 MNHEY, CDR2 SVGAGI. The CDR3 runs 15 residues. The CDR3 sequence is CASSYSTGSYNEQFF. CDR3 DNA: TGTGCCAGCAGTTACTCAACAGGCTCCTACAATGAGCAGTTCTTC.

This clonotype was detected a few times. This chain links TRBV5-1 with TRBJ2-3; tentative D call: TRBD1 (5 bases). The V gene's germline CDR1 is SGHRS and CDR2 YFSETQ. V was shortened by 4 bases and J by 4 bases, with 13 bases between the two germline ends. The CDR3 contains 14 residues. The CDR3 DNA reads TGCGCCAGCAGCCGGGTATCGACAGCAGATACGCAGTATTTT. Translating gives CASSRVSTADTQYF. The entire variable domain, with the rest obtained from reference TRBV5-1 and TRBJ2-3, is as follows: KAGVTQTPRYLIKTRGQQVTLSCSPISGHRSVSWYQQTPGQGLQFLFEYFSETQRNKGNFPGRFSGRQFSNSRSEMNVSTLELGDSALYLCASSRVSTADTQYFGPGTRLTVL.

This clonotype has a count of ten or more. The gene calls are TRBV12-3 or TRBV12-4 and TRBJ1-2, with TRBD1 as a possible D gene (6 bases). Trimming took off 3 bases at V and 8 bases at J, with 16 bases between the two ends. The CDR3 consists of 14 residues. Here the CDR3 reads CASSFSDRSGGYTF. In DNA, the CDR3 is TGTGCCAGCAGTTTCTCAGACAGGTCGGGAGGCTACACCTTC.

The J gene is TRBJ1-2, the V gene TRBV6-5, with no clear D. This CDR3 is built from 14 residues. Germline CDR1 is MNHEY and CDR2 is SVGAGI. V dropped 2 bases and J dropped 4 bases, with 11 bases sitting between them. The CDR3 reads CASSYALGFYGYTF. The CDR3 DNA reads as TGTGCCAGCAGTTACGCTTTGGGGTTCTATGGCTACACCTTC.

This chain uses TRBV29-1 with TRBJ2-5; D not certain. This CDR3 is built from 12 residues. Germline-derived CDR1 and CDR2 are SQVTM and ANQGSEA. Trimming stripped 5 bases from V and 0 bases from J, with 7 bases between. CDR3 loop: CSVTGHQETQYF. The CDR3 DNA follows: TGCAGCGTTACCGGACACCAAGAGACCCAGTACTTC.

In this sample, this clonotype turned up many times. The chain has TRBV7-3 and TRBJ2-2; no reliable D call. The CDR3 has 14 amino acids. V lost 4 bases and J lost 6, with 12 bases in between. Germline-derived CDR1 and CDR2 are SGHTA and FQGTGA. Here the CDR3 reads CASSSTPRAGELFF. CDR3 coding DNA: TGTGCCAGCAGCTCCACACCCCGGGCCGGGGAGCTGTTTTTT.

This clonotype was counted ten times or more. The chain employs TRBV27 and TRBJ1-2, with D possibly matching TRBD1 (6 bases). Trimming pared 1 base from V and 4 bases from J, leaving 13 bases between. The CDR3 totals 15 residues. Germline CDR1 reads MNHEY; CDR2 reads SMNVEV (reference sequence). In DNA form, the CDR3 reads TGTGCCAGCAGTTTATTTCAGACAGGAGTCTATGGCTACACCTTC. This translates into CASSLFQTGVYGYTF.

In this sample, this clonotype turned up many times. The chain couples TRBV4-3 to TRBJ2-2, with D maybe TRBD1 (6 bases). Germline assignment: CDR1 LGHNA and CDR2 YSLEER. CDR3 size: 14 residues. V was cut by 0 bases and J by 7 bases, with 9 bases left in between. This CDR3 reads CASSQDEGHGELFF. The CDR3 DNA reads TGCGCCAGCAGCCAAGATGAGGGACACGGGGAGCTGTTTTTT.

The genes are TRBV4-2 and TRBJ1-2; 7 nucleotides match TRBD1. Germline V gene sequence: CDR1 LGHNA, CDR2 YNFKEQ. V shed 0 bases and J 4 bases; nucleotides not matched to a gene: 14. The CDR3 covers 18 residues. As DNA, the CDR3 is TGTGCCAGCAGCCAAGATGGTGGAGGGACAGCTACTCGCTATGGCTACACCTTC. Translated: CASSQDGGGTATRYGYTF.

This clonotype was seen a few times. This chain links TRBV29-1 with TRBJ2-1, with 13 bases lining up with TRBD2. The CDR3 totals 14 residues. The trim removed 5 bases at V and 8 bases at J, leaving 6 bases unmatched. Germline V gives CDR1 SQVTM, CDR2 ANQGSEA. The CDR3 DNA is TGCAGCGTTCGGACTAGCGGGGGTTTCTATGAGCAGTTCTTC. Protein sequence: CSVRTSGGFYEQFF.

This clonotype has ten or more counts. The rearrangement joins TRBV3-1 to TRBJ1-3, with 10 bases aligning to TRBD1. Germline CDR1 reads LGHDT; CDR2 reads YNNKEL (reference sequence). The V gene end was trimmed by 5 bases and the J gene end by 3 bases; junction bases not matched to a gene: 4. This CDR3 has 15 amino acids. In DNA form, the CDR3 reads TGTGCCAGCAGCGCCCGGGACAGGGGTGGAAACACCATATATTTT. This translates into CASSARDRGGNTIYF.

This clonotype was seen at least ten times. The chain couples TRBV7-2 to TRBJ2-2; tentative D call: TRBD1 (6 bases). CDR3 size: 14 residues. Germline loops: CDR1 SGHTA, CDR2 FQGNSA. Trimming removed 2 bases from V and 6 bases from J, with 10 bases in between. The CDR3 region has the DNA TGTGCCAGCAGCTTAACAGGGAGAGCCGGGGAGCTGTTTTTT. Residues: CASSLTGRAGELFF.

There are many counts of this clonotype. This chain connects TRBV24-1 to TRBJ1-5; the match to TRBD1 covers 7 bases. This CDR3 has 14 residues. Germline CDR1 is KGHDR and CDR2 is SFDVKD. V trimming: 2 bases; J trimming: 6 bases; junction bases outside the gene matches: 3. The CDR3: CATSDSRTGQPQHF. The CDR3 bases are TGTGCCACCAGTGATTCCCGGACAGGTCAGCCCCAGCATTTT.

This clonotype was seen repeatedly, ten times or more. This rearrangement joins TRBV4-3 to TRBJ2-3; maybe TRBD2 (5 bases). Trimming pared 1 base from V and 9 bases from J, leaving 17 bases between. The CDR3 totals 15 residues. From germline, CDR1 is LGHNA and CDR2 YSLEER. CDR3 nucleotide sequence: TGCGCCAGCAGCCAAGGCCAAGCCGACGGGGAAACGCAGTATTTT. Its protein product is CASSQGQADGETQYF.

This clonotype has only one observation. A much larger clonotype is one base distant, so this may be a read error. The chain uses TRBV6-5 and TRBJ1-2, with 11 bases fitting TRBD1. The trim removed 4 bases at V and 10 bases at J, leaving 8 bases unmatched. CDR1 is MNHEY and CDR2 is SVGAGI in the germline V gene. The CDR3 has 14 amino acids. This chain's CDR3 is CASSSIRDRGIYTF. In nucleotides, the CDR3 is TGTGCCAGCAGTTCAATCCGGGACAGGGGGATCTACACCTTC.